A selection of T cell receptor beta chains follows, all from one sample in a study of T-cell reconstitution after alpha-beta-depleted transplantation in children. TCRdb used MiXCR to reprocess the PCR reads, holding one entry per CDR3 protein. The sample has 350,000 to 450,000 distinct CDR3 sequences, about a fifth seen once. Sequencing used PBMCs from the stem cell graft donor, obtained from the stem cell graft. The origin of the receptors is a human donor who donated a stem cell graft to a child with acute myeloid leukemia. The CDR3 runs from the conserved cysteine through the conserved F or W. The D gene is left open where the match is weak. The listing skips clone size in some rows; elsewhere it reads once, few, many or a size class.

j_gene	abundance	v_gene	d_gene	CDR3nt	CDR3aa
TRBJ2-3	-	TRBV5-1	TRBD2	TGCGCCAGCAGCTTGGAACTAGCGGGGGATACGCAGTATTTT	CASSLELAGDTQYF
TRBJ1-1	many	TRBV20-1	-	TGCAGTGCCGTGGTTTTGAGCGGGGCTTTCTTT	CSAVVLSGAFF
TRBJ1-6	-	TRBV12-3/TRBV12-4	-	TGTGCCAGCAGTTGGAAACGGGATAATTCACCCCTCCACTTT	CASSWKRDNSPLHF
TRBJ2-3	-	TRBV7-9	-	TGTGCCAGCAGAACCTGGACCGACACAGATACGCAGTATTTT	CASRTWTDTDTQYF
TRBJ2-2	few	TRBV6-2/TRBV6-3	TRBD2	TGTGCCAGCAGTTACTCAAGCGGGAGGTCGGCTACCGGGGAGCTGTTTTTT	CASSYSSGRSATGELFF
TRBJ2-7	many	TRBV6-5	-	TGTGCCAGCAGTTACTCGAGCTCCTACGAGCAGTACTTC	CASSYSSSYEQYF
TRBJ2-5	-	TRBV7-9	-	TGTGCCAGCAGCTTAGAAGGGATCGGGAAGACCCAGTACTTC	CASSLEGIGKTQYF
TRBJ2-7	-	TRBV7-2	TRBD1	TGTGCCAGCAGCCCCACAGGGGGGCCCTACGAGCAGTACTTC	CASSPTGGPYEQYF
TRBJ2-3	few	TRBV5-1	-	TGCGCCAGCAGCTTGGCCGGCCCCGGAGTCACAGATACGCAGTATTTT	CASSLAGPGVTDTQYF
TRBJ1-5	-	TRBV15	TRBD1	TGTGCCACCAGCCAAGGACAGGGCGGGCAGCCCCAGCATTTT	CATSQGQGGQPQHF
TRBJ1-2	many	TRBV20-1	-	TGCAGTGCTAGTCAGGGTCTCGGCTACACCTTC	CSASQGLGYTF
TRBJ2-3	-	TRBV28	-	TGTGCCAGCAACCCGGGACAAGGAATGACAGATACGCAGTATTTT	CASNPGQGMTDTQYF
TRBJ2-5	-	TRBV6-1	-	TGTGCCAGCAGATCGGGGTCTCAAGAGACCCAGTACTTC	CASRSGSQETQYF
TRBJ2-7	few	TRBV5-6	TRBD1	TGTGCCAGCAGCGCGGGGACAGGGGGGGCCTACGAGCAGTACTTC	CASSAGTGGAYEQYF
TRBJ2-5	-	TRBV20-1	-	TGCAGTGCCTCCCCCGGGCCTCTAGAGACCCAGTACTTC	CSASPGPLETQYF
TRBJ2-6	-	TRBV4-1	-	TGCGCCAGCAGCTGGGGACGGAGCCGCCTCTCTGGGGCCAACGTCCAGACTTTC	CASSWGRSRLSGANVQTF
TRBJ2-2	-	TRBV7-2	-	TGTGCCAGCAGCTTAGCGGCACTGCAAAACACCGGGGAGCTGTTTTTT	CASSLAALQNTGELFF
TRBJ2-5	-	TRBV29-1	-	TGCAGCGTTGGGCGTCGGACAGAAGAGACCCAGTACTTC	CSVGRRTEETQYF
TRBJ2-3	few	TRBV24-1	-	TGTGCCACCAGTGATTTGAACAGCCGCACAGATACGCAGTATTTT	CATSDLNSRTDTQYF
TRBJ1-1	-	TRBV12-3/TRBV12-4	-	TGTGCCAGCAGTTTCCGGGACACCTTGAACACTGAAGCTTTCTTT	CASSFRDTLNTEAFF
TRBJ2-5	few	TRBV5-1	TRBD2	TGCGCCAGCAGCTTGCCTGGAGCGGGAGGATTAGAGACCCAGTACTTC	CASSLPGAGGLETQYF
TRBJ2-1	once	TRBV5-1	-	TGCGCCAGCAGCTTGGAGGCGGGATTGTCCTACAATGAGCAGTTCTTC	CASSLEAGLSYNEQFF
TRBJ2-1	-	TRBV27	-	TGTGCCAGCAGTTTCAGTTCCAACTCCTACAATGAGCAGTTCTTC	CASSFSSNSYNEQFF
TRBJ2-7	many	TRBV12-3/TRBV12-4	TRBD2	TGTGCCAGCAGTTTCAGTCTAGCGGGTTACGAGCAGTACTTC	CASSFSLAGYEQYF
TRBJ1-5	many	TRBV27	-	TGTGCCACCCGACCAGGGCTGAGGGGCAATCAGCCCCAGCATTTT	CATRPGLRGNQPQHF
TRBJ2-1	few	TRBV12-3/TRBV12-4	-	TGTGCCAGCAGTGCACGACTAGAGCAGTTCTTC	CASSARLEQFF
TRBJ2-1	-	TRBV10-3	TRBD2	TGTGCCATCAGTGACCATTCAGCGGGAGGCAATGAGCAGTTCTTC	CAISDHSAGGNEQFF
TRBJ2-1	few	TRBV21-1	-	TGTGCCAGCAGCCAAGGGCGGGGACCAAAAGAATACAATGAGCAGTTCTTC	CASSQGRGPKEYNEQFF
TRBJ2-7	few	TRBV27	TRBD1	TGTGCCAGCAGTTTATACGGGACAGCAAGCTCCTACGAGCAGTACTTC	CASSLYGTASSYEQYF
TRBJ2-7	many	TRBV12-3/TRBV12-4	TRBD1	TGTGCCAGCAGTTTAGGGTTGGGACAGAACGAGCAGTACTTC	CASSLGLGQNEQYF
TRBJ1-2	few	TRBV10-3	TRBD1	TGTGCCATCAGGGGACAGGGGCCAGCTAACTATGGCTACACCTTC	CAIRGQGPANYGYTF
TRBJ1-5	-	TRBV2	-	TGTGCCAGCAGTGAAGGAGGGTACCAGCCCCAGCATTTT	CASSEGGYQPQHF
TRBJ1-3	few	TRBV12-3/TRBV12-4	-	TGTGCCAGCAGCTGGGGACGGTCTGGAAACACCATATATTTT	CASSWGRSGNTIYF
TRBJ2-5	-	TRBV6-9	TRBD1	TGTGCCAGCAGTTATCCCCCTGGTACAAGGACAGGGGGTCGGCAAGAGACCCAGTACTTC	CASSYPPGTRTGGRQETQYF
TRBJ2-5	-	TRBV4-2	TRBD1	TGTGCCAGCAGCCCAAGGACAGGGGAGGCGGAGACCCAGTACTTC	CASSPRTGEAETQYF
TRBJ2-1	few	TRBV12-3/TRBV12-4	-	TGTGCCAGCAGTCCTCAGACCGGGACTCCTGAGCAGTTCTTC	CASSPQTGTPEQFF
TRBJ2-5	few	TRBV7-9	-	TGTGCCAGCAGCTTACCCGCGGGATCTAGAGAGACCCAGTACTTC	CASSLPAGSRETQYF
TRBJ2-7	-	TRBV20-1	TRBD2	TGCAGTGCAACCGGGACTAGCGGGAGGGCCTCCAACGAGCAGTACTTC	CSATGTSGRASNEQYF
TRBJ2-1	few	TRBV7-2	-	TGTGCCAGCAGCTTCGACAGGCGCAATGAGCAGTTCTTC	CASSFDRRNEQFF
TRBJ2-7	many	TRBV4-2	TRBD1	TGTGCCAGCAGCCAAGATGGGTTGGGGACAGCATCCTACGAGCAGTACTTC	CASSQDGLGTASYEQYF
TRBJ2-1	-	TRBV2	-	TGTGCCAGCAGTGAACAAGGCGATGAGCAGATCTTC	CASSEQGDEQIF
TRBJ2-1	many	TRBV20-1	-	TGCAGTGCCGAGCTGAGCTCCTACAATGAGCAGTTCTTC	CSAELSSYNEQFF
TRBJ1-2	-	TRBV5-1	-	TGCGCCAGCAGCCTGGGGGGAGTTCGCGGCTACACCTTC	CASSLGGVRGYTF
TRBJ2-3	few	TRBV4-1	-	TGCGCCAGCAGCCAAGGGAGCGCACGGCAAAGAGTAGTTACGCAGTATTTT	CASSQGSARQRVVTQYF
TRBJ2-7	many	TRBV25-1	-	TGTGCCAGCACCTACCCAGACAGGCACGGGGAAGAGCAGTACTTC	CASTYPDRHGEEQYF
TRBJ1-1	many	TRBV20-1	-	TGCAGTGCTAGAGATGTGGCAGTAAGCACTGAAGCTTTCTTT	CSARDVAVSTEAFF
TRBJ1-1	-	TRBV7-9	TRBD1	TGTGCCAGCAGCAGACAGGGAGGGCTAACTGAAGCTTTCTTT	CASSRQGGLTEAFF
TRBJ2-1	-	TRBV5-5	TRBD2	TGTGCCAGCAGCTTGGCGGCTAGCGGGAAGGTGGCCAATGAGCAGTTCTTC	CASSLAASGKVANEQFF
TRBJ2-7	-	TRBV28	TRBD1	TGTGCCAGCAGTCCCCCGACAGGGACGCCCTACGAGCAGTACTTC	CASSPPTGTPYEQYF
TRBJ2-3	-	TRBV5-1	-	TGCGCCAGCAGCCAAGACAGTTGGTACGTCGGAACAGATACGCAGTATTTT	CASSQDSWYVGTDTQYF
TRBJ1-1	few	TRBV4-1	-	TGCGCCAGCAGCCCGAGGAGGCAGATTGAAGCTTTCTTT	CASSPRRQIEAFF
TRBJ2-5	many	TRBV29-1	TRBD1	TGCAGCGTTGAAGAGGGACAGGGTTTAGAGACCCAGTACTTC	CSVEEGQGLETQYF
TRBJ2-3	-	TRBV6-1	-	TGTGCCAGCAGAGAAGTAACGAGGGGGACAGATACGCAGTATTTT	CASREVTRGTDTQYF
TRBJ2-5	-	TRBV20-1	TRBD2	TGCTGTGCTAGAGTTACCACCAGGACTAGCGGGAGACAGACCCAGTACTTC	CCARVTTRTSGRQTQYF
TRBJ2-3	-	TRBV29-1	-	TGCAGCGTGGTTAGGCCGACCGTGAGCACAGATACGCAGTATTTT	CSVVRPTVSTDTQYF
TRBJ2-6	many	TRBV29-1	-	TGCAGCGTTATGGGTCCCCCTCTCTCTGGGGCCAACGTCCTGACTTTC	CSVMGPPLSGANVLTF
TRBJ1-1	many	TRBV4-3	-	TGCGCCAGCAGCCAGGAGGTGAACACTGAAGCTTTCTTT	CASSQEVNTEAFF